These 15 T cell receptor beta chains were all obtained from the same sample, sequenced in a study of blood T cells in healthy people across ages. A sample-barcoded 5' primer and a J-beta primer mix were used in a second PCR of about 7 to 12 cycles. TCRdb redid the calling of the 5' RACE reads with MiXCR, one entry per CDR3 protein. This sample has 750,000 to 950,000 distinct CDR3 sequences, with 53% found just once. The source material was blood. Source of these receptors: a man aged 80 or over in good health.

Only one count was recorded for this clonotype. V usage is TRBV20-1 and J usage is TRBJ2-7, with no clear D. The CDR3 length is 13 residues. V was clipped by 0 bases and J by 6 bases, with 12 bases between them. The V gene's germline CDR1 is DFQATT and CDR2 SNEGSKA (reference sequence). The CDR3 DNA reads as TGCAGTGCTAGAGATCGGTGGGCGCTCGAGCAGTACTTC. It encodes CSARDRWALEQYF.

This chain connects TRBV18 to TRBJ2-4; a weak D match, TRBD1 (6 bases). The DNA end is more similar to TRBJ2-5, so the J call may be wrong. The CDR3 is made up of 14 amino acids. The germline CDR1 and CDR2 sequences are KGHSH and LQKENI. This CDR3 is CASSPGQPRETQYF. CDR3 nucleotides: TGTGCCAGCTCACCCGGACAGCCCAGGGAGACCCAGTACTTC.

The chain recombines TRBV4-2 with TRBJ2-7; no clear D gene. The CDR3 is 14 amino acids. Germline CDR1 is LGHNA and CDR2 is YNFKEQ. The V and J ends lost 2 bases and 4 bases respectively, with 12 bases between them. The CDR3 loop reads CASSQLGFTYEQYF. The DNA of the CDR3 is TGTGCCAGCAGCCAACTTGGCTTCACATACGAGCAGTACTTC.

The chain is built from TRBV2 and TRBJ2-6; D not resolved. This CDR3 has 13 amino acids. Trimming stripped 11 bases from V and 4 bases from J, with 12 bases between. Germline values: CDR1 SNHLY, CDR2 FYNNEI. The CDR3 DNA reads TGTGCCGGAAGAATATCGGGGGCCAACGTCCTGACTTTC. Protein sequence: CAGRISGANVLTF.

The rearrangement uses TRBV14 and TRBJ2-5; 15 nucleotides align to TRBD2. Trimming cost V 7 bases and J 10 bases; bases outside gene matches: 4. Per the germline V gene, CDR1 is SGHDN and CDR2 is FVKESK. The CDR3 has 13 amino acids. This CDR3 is CASTGLAGGSQYF. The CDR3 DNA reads TGTGCCAGCACCGGACTAGCGGGAGGGAGCCAGTACTTC.

In DNA, the CDR3 is TGTGCCAGCAGTGGAGGGTCAAGGACAGGGAACAACTATGGCTACACCTTC. Translating it yields CASSGGSRTGNNYGYTF. The gene calls are TRBV25-1 and TRBJ1-2; the match to TRBD1 covers 8 bases. The CDR3 is made up of 17 amino acids. The ends lost 4 bases at V and 2 bases at J; junction bases unmatched: 12. CDR1 and CDR2 (germline): MGHDK, SYGVNS.

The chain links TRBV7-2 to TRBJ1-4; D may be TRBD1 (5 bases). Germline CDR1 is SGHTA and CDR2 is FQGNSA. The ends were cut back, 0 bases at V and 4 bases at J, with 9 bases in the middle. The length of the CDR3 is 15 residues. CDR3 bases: TGTGCCAGCAGCTTAGCGGGGCCGATTAATGAAAAACTGTTTTTT. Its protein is CASSLAGPINEKLFF. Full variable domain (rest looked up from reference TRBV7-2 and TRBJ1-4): GAGVSQSPSNKVTEKGKDVELRCDPISGHTALYWYRQSLGQGLEFLIYFQGNSAPDKSGLPSDRFSAERTGGSVSTLTIQRTQQEDSAVYLCASSLAGPINEKLFFGSGTQLSVL.

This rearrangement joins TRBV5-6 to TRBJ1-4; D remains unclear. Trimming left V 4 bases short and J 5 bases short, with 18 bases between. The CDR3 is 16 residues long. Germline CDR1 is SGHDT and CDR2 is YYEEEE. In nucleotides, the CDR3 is TGTGCCAGCAGCCTGGACTCAGTGAGAGGCAATGAAAAACTGTTTTTT. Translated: CASSLDSVRGNEKLFF.

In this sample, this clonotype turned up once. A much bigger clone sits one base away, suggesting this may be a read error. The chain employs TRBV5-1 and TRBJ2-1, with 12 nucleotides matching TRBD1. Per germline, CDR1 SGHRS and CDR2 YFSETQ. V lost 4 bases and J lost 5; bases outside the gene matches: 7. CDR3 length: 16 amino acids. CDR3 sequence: CASSTGTGGPDNEQFF. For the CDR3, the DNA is TGCGCCAGCAGCACAGGGACAGGGGGCCCCGACAATGAGCAGTTCTTC.

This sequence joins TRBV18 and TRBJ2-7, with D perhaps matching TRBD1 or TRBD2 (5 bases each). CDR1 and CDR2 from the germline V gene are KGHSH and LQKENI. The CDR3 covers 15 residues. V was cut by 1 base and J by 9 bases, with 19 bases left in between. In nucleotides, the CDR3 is TGTGCCAGCTCACCACTCCCTTGGGACGGACCCGGGCAGTACTTC. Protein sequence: CASSPLPWDGPGQYF.

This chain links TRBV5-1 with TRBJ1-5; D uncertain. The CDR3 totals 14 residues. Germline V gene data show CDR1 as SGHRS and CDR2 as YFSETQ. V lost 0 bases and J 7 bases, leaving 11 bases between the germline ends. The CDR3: CASSLAAGYQPQHF. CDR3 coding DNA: TGCGCCAGCAGCTTGGCAGCGGGTTACCAGCCCCAGCATTTT.

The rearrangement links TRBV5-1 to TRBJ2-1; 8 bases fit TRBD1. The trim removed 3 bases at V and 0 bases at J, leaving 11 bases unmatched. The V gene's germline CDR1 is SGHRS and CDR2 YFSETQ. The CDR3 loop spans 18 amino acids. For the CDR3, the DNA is TGCGCCAGCAGCTACGCTCTCCCTGGACAGGGCTCCTACAATGAGCAGTTCTTC. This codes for CASSYALPGQGSYNEQFF. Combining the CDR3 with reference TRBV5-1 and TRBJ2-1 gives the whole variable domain KAGVTQTPRYLIKTRGQQVTLSCSPISGHRSVSWYQQTPGQGLQFLFEYFSETQRNKGNFPGRFSGRQFSNSRSEMNVSTLELGDSALYLCASSYALPGQGSYNEQFFGPGTRLTVL.

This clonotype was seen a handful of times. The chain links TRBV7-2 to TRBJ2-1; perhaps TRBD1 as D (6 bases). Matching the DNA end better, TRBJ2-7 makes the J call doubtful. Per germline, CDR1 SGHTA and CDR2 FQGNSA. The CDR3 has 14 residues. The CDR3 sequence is CASSPWDTYNEQYF. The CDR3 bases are TGTGCCAGCAGCCCTTGGGACACCTACAATGAGCAGTACTTC.

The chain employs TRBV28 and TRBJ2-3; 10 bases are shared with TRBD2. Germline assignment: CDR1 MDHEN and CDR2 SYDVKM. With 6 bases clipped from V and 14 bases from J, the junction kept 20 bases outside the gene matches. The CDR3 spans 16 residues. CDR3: CASSPVAGGQHRYAYF. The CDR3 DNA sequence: TGTGCCAGCAGCCCCGTAGCGGGGGGACAGCACAGATACGCGTATTTT.

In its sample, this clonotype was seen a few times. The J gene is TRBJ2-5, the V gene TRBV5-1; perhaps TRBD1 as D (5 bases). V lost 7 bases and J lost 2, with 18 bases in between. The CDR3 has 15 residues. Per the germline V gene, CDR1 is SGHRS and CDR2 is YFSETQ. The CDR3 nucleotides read TGCGCCAGCGGGCTGACAGTCATCCCACAAGAGACCCAGTACTTC. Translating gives CASGLTVIPQETQYF.